The following is a T cell receptor (beta chain) sequence with its context. Assay used: immunoSEQ multiplex PCR; TCRdb lists only in-frame clones, some missing. The profile covers under 350,000 clones, with over 75% appearing a single time and around 15% taken by the ten largest. The sample originates from a study of shared clonotypes between healthy human individuals. From germline, CDR1 is SGHRS and CDR2 YFSETQ. V shed 3 bases and J shed 4 bases, with 4 bases lying between them. The CDR3 loop spans 11 amino acids. The chain uses TRBV5-1 and TRBJ2-5; the D is unclear. Material for sequencing was memory CD8+ T cells sorted from blood. The subset denotes: CD45RO+ cells pooled with CCR7-negative TemRA cells. This TCR was recovered from a man aged 18 to 29 in good health. This CDR3 reads CASSYGETQYF. DNA for the CDR3: TGCGCCAGCAGCTATGGAGAGACCCAGTACTTC.